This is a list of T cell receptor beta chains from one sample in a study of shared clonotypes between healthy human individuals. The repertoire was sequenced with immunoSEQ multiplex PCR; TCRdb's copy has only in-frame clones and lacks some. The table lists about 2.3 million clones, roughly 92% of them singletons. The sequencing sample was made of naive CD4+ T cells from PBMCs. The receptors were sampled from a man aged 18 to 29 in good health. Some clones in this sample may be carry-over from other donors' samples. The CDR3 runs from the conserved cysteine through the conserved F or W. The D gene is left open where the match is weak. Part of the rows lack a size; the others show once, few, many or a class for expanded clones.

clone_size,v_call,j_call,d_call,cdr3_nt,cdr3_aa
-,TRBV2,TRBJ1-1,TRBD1,TGTGCCAGCATCGGACAGGCGAACACTGAAGCTTTCTTT,CASIGQANTEAFF
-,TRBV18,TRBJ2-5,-,TGTGCCAGCTCCCCAAACTACAGAGAAGAGACCCAGTACTTC,CASSPNYREETQYF
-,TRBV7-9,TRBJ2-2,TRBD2,TGTGCCAGCAGCCAAGGACTAGCGGGAGGTAACACCGGGGAGCTGTTTTTT,CASSQGLAGGNTGELFF
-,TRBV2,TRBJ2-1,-,TGTGCCAGCAGTGAACAGCAGGGAGGACAGTTCTTC,CASSEQQGGQFF
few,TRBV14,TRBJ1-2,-,TGTGCCAGCAGCCGCGTGCACCCCTCCTATGGCTACACCTTC,CASSRVHPSYGYTF
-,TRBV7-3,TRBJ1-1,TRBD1,TGTGCCAGCAGCCTGACAGGGGGAACTGAAGCTTTCTTT,CASSLTGGTEAFF
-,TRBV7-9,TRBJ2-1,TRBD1,TGTGCCAGCAGCATCTGGGACAGGGACAATGAGCAGTTCTTC,CASSIWDRDNEQFF
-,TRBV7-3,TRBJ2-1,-,TGTGCCAGCAGCCCATACCCGGGACAATCCATTGAGCAGTTCTTC,CASSPYPGQSIEQFF
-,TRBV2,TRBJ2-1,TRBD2,TGTGCCAGCAGTCGGACTAGCGGGAGTGTAAATGAGCAGTTCTTC,CASSRTSGSVNEQFF
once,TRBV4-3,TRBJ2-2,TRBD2,TGCGCCAGCAGCCAAGATGTACTAGCGGGAGGAACCGGGGAGCTGTTTTTT,CASSQDVLAGGTGELFF
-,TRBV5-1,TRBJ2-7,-,TGCGCCAGCAGCCAACAGGGGGGGACCTACGAGCAGTACTTC,CASSQQGGTYEQYF
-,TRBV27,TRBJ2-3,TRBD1,TGTGCCAGCAGTTTTTTTGGGTCCAGGGGGCTGGAGCTTGGCACAGATACGCAGTATTTT,CASSFFGSRGLELGTDTQYF
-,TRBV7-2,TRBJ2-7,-,TGTGCCAGCAGCTTGAACTACGAGCAGTACTTC,CASSLNYEQYF
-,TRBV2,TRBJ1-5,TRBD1,TGTGCCAGCAGTGAAACCCGGACAGGGGTCCAGCCCCAGCATTTT,CASSETRTGVQPQHF
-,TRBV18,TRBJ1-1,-,TGTGCCAGCTCACCACAATACAGCTTGAACACTGAAGCTTTCTTT,CASSPQYSLNTEAFF
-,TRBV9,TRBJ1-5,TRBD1,TGTGCCAGCAGCGTAGAGGGACAGCTCAATCAGCCCCAGCATTTT,CASSVEGQLNQPQHF
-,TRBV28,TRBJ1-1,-,TGTGCCAGCAGTTCCGTGGACTTTGGGGGTAACACTGAAGCTTTCTTT,CASSSVDFGGNTEAFF
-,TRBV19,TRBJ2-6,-,TGTGCCAGTAGCCTAGACAGCTCTGGGGCCAACGTCCTGACTTTC,CASSLDSSGANVLTF
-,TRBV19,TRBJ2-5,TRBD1,TGTGCCAGTAGTATAGATGGACCGGGACAGGGGCAAGAGACCCAGTACTTC,CASSIDGPGQGQETQYF
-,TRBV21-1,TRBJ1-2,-,TGTGCCAGCAGCAAATCCTCGGGGGGGCGCGGGCATGGCTACACCTTC,CASSKSSGGRGHGYTF
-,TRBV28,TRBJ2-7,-,TGTGCCAGCAGTTTACTCGATAGGGCACCCCCCTACGAGCAGTACTTC,CASSLLDRAPPYEQYF
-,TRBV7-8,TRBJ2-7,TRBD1,TGTGCCAGCAGGCCCAGACCCCAGGGGGCAAGTTACGAGCAGTACTTC,CASRPRPQGASYEQYF
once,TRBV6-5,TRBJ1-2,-,TGTGCCAGCAGCCCCCGACAGGAGAACTATGGCTACACCTTC,CASSPRQENYGYTF
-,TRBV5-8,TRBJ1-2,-,TGTGCCAGCAGCCTCGGGACCGTTATAATAAGAGGTGGCTACACCTTC,CASSLGTVIIRGGYTF
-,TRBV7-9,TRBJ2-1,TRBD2,TGTGCCAGCAGCTTGACTAGCGGATTATACAATGAGCAGTTCTTC,CASSLTSGLYNEQFF
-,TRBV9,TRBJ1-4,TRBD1,TGTGCCAGCAGCCCATTGCCGACAGGGGCAAATGAAAAACTGTTTTTT,CASSPLPTGANEKLFF
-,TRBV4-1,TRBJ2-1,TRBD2,TGCGCCAGCAGCCAGGGGATTCAAGCGGGAGGGCCTCGTAATGAGCAGTTCTTC,CASSQGIQAGGPRNEQFF
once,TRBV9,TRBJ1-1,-,TGTGCCAGCAGCGTAGAGGACAGCTCCCCCCTCGCGAACACTGAAGCTTTCTTT,CASSVEDSSPLANTEAFF
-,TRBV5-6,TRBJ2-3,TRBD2,TGTGCCAGCAGCTTGGGCCGACTAGCGGGCACAGATACGCAGTATTTT,CASSLGRLAGTDTQYF
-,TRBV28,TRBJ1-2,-,TGTGCCAGCAGTTTTTCAGGGCTGGACGGCTACACCTTC,CASSFSGLDGYTF
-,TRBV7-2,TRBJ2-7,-,TGTGCCAGCAGCAGGGACTCCGGGGCCGAGCAGTACTTC,CASSRDSGAEQYF
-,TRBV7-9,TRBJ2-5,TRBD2,TGTGCCAGCAGCCTCCGGGAGGGCCTTAGGGAGACCCAGTACTTC,CASSLREGLRETQYF
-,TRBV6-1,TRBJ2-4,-,TGTGCCAGCAGTGAGACCATTCAGTACTTC,CASSETIQYF
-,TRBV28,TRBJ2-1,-,TGTGCCAGCAGTTCGATGGGGAGCGGATCGGATGAGCAGTTCTTC,CASSSMGSGSDEQFF
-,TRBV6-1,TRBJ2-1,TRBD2,TGTGCCAGCAGTGAAGCCCGAGTAGCGGGAGCTGTTGAGCAGTTCTTC,CASSEARVAGAVEQFF
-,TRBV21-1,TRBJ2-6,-,TGTGCCAGCAGCAAAGTCCCAAAGCCGGGACAGGCTGCTCCGGGGGCCAACGTCCTGACTTTC,CASSKVPKPGQAAPGANVLTF
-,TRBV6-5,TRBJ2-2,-,TGTGCCAGCAGAATTGAAACAGCGAACACCGGGGAGCTGTTTTTT,CASRIETANTGELFF
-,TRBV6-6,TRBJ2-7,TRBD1,TGTGCCAGCAGTCCCGACAGGGCCCACGAGCAGTACTTC,CASSPDRAHEQYF
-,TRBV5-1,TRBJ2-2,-,TGCGCCAGCAGCTTGGTCTGGGCTTTGGGGGCCGGGGAGCTGTTTTTT,CASSLVWALGAGELFF
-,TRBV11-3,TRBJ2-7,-,TGTGCCAGCAGCTTAGATTCGCTGAACGAGCAGTACTTC,CASSLDSLNEQYF
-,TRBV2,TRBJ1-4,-,TGTGCCACCAAACCCCACCGGGCAGATGAAAAACTGTTTTTT,CATKPHRADEKLFF
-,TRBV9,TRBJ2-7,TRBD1,TGTGCCAGCAGCCCCCCCTGGGACAGCCCCTACGAGCAGTACTTC,CASSPPWDSPYEQYF
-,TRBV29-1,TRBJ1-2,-,TGCAGCGGGGAACTAGGGGGTGGCTACACCTTC,CSGELGGGYTF
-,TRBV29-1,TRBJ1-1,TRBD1,TGCAGCGTAACCCGGGGGACAGGGGAGACTTTCTTT,CSVTRGTGETFF
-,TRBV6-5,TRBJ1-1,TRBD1,TGTGCCAGCAGTGGACAGGTAAACACTGAAGCTTTCTTT,CASSGQVNTEAFF
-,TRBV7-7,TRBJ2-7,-,TGTGCCAGCAGCCAGGAGGGACGACTCGGGGAGCAGTACTTC,CASSQEGRLGEQYF
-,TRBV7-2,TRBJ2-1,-,TGTGCCAGCAGCTTAGGGTTGTTCAATGAGCAGTTCTTC,CASSLGLFNEQFF
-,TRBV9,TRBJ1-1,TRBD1,TGTGCCAGCAGCTCCCCGGGACAGGGTGACACTGAAGCTTTCTTT,CASSSPGQGDTEAFF
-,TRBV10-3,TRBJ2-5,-,TGTGCCATCAGTGACCCGCCCGGGCACGAGACCCAGTACTTC,CAISDPPGHETQYF
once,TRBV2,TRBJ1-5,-,TGTGCCAGCAGTGAGGGGCCCCGGCGGGGCAATCAGCCCCAGCATTTT,CASSEGPRRGNQPQHF
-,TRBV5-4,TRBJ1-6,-,TGTGCCAGCAGCCGGGGGCGGACAAATTCACCCCTCCACTTT,CASSRGRTNSPLHF
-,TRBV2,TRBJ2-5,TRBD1,TGTGCCAGCACGGGACAGCCCCCGGAGACCCAGTACTTC,CASTGQPPETQYF
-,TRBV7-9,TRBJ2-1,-,TGTGCCAGCAGCTCACGGACCGACAATGAGCAGTTCTTC,CASSSRTDNEQFF